This T cell receptor beta chain was recovered during a study of cytomegalovirus exposure and HLA in healthy donors. CDR3 length: 13 residues. The V end was cut by 3 bases, the J end by 4 bases, with 7 bases between. CDR1 SGHVS and CDR2 FQNEAQ come from the germline V gene. The PCR employed 60 Vbeta primers together with 13 Jbeta primers. The repertoire was sequenced with immunoSEQ multiplex PCR; TCRdb's copy has only in-frame clones and lacks some. The sample includes over 120,000 clones, around 73% seen only once; the top ten take about 3.2%. The sample consisted of PBMCs. This receptor was identified in a female donor in good health and CMV-seronegative. The genes are TRBV7-8 and TRBJ2-1; D is unclear. CDR3 coding DNA: TGTGCCAGCAGCTTTAGTGGTTACAATGAGCAGTTCTTC. It translates to CASSFSGYNEQFF.